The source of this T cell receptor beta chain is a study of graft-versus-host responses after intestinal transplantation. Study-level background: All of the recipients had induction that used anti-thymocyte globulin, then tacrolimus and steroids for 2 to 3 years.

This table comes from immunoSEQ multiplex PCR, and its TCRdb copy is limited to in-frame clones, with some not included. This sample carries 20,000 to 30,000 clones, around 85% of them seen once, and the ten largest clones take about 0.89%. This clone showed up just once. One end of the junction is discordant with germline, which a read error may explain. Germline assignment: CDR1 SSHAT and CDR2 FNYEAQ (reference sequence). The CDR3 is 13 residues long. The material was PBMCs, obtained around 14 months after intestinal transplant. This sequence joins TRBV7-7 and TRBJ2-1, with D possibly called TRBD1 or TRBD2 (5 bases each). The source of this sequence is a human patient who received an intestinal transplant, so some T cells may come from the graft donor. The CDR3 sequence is CASSPGPYNEQFF. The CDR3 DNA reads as TGTGCTAGCAGCCCGGGACCCTACAATGAGCAGTTCTTC.